The entry below describes one T cell receptor (beta chain). Its matching antigen is unknown. The data stem from a study of T-cell memory formation after mild COVID-19. This CDR3 is 16 amino acids long. From germline, CDR1 is MNHEY and CDR2 SVGAGI. V was pared by 8 bases and J by 6 bases, with 26 bases between. MiXCR, run by TCRdb on the 5' RACE reads, gives a single entry per CDR3 protein. There are approximately 51,000 distinct CDR3 sequences in the sample; 9.3% occur only once, and about 12% lies in the top ten. Study observations and caveats: Contracting clones from day 15 to 85 showed balanced CD4/CD8; later expanders favored CD4+. Several responding clones turned up in pre-infection memory, indicating that cross-reactive memory may have taken part.

This TCR was recovered from an adult woman who had mild COVID-19 (a few samples of this study predate the infection). Cell type and time point are not known. The chain uses TRBV6-5 and TRBJ2-7; either TRBD1 or TRBD2 may supply D (6 bases each). The sequencing sample was made of PBMCs or a T cell subset sorted from them (not recorded which). CDR3 sequence reads: CASGPTSGALIREQYF. DNA for the CDR3: TGTGCCAGCGGGCCTACCTCGGGGGCCCTGATCCGCGAGCAGTACTTC.